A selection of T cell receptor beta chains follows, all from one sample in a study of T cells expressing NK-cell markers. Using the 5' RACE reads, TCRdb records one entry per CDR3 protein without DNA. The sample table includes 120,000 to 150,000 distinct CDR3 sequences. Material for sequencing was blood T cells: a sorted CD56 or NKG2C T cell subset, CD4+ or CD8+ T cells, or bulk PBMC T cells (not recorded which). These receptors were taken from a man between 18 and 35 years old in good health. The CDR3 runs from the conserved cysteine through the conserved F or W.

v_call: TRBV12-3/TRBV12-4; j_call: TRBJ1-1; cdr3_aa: CASCHSGTEAFF
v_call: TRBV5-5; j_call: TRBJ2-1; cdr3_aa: CASSSTGGIDNEQFF
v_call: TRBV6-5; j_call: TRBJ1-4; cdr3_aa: CASSYFEPTHANEKLFF
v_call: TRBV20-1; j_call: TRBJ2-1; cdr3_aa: CSARYSGAHNEQFF
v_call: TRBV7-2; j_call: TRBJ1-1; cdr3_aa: CASSLGGFNTEAFF
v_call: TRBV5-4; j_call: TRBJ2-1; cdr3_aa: CASSSRDGGVYNEQFF
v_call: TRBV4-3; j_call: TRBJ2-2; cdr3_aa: CASSQDRLAGGELFF
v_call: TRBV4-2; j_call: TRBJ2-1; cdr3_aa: CASSQEYPGTYNEQFF
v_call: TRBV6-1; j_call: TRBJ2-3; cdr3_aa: CASSEPSRARPTDTQYF
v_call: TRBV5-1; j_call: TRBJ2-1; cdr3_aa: CASSYQADIEQFF
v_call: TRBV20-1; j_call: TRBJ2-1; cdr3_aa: CSARDPDGMSSYNEQFF
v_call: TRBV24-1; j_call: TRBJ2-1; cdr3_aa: CATSGRNGSPYNEQFF
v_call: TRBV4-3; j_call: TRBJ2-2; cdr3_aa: CASSRTSSSGELFF
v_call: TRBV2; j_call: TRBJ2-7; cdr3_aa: CASSLNQAQYF
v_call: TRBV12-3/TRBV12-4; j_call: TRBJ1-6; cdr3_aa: CASRLGKGSPLHF
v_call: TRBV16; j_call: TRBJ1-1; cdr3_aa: CASSQFGEQDEAFF
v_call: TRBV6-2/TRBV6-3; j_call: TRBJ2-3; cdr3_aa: CASSYSLLQASTDTQYF
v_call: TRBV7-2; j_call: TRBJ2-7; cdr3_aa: CASSLEWGGYEQYF